This TCR beta chain was captured by sequencing in a study of cytomegalovirus exposure and HLA in healthy donors. Whole-study results and caveats: The presence/absence work took it that sequencing depth was about the same across donors.

Concerning this clone itself: What it binds is unknown.

Per germline, CDR1 MNHEY and CDR2 SVGAGI. CDR3 length: 13 residues. Trimming removed 0 bases from V and 7 bases from J, with 7 bases in between. PCR used 60 Vbeta primers and 13 Jbeta primers. Libraries were prepared by immunoSEQ multiplex PCR; TCRdb keeps only in-frame clonotypes and omits some of them. The sample has 130,000 or so clones; around three quarters are singletons. Sequenced sample: PBMCs. The TCR originated in a man aged 25-40 years in good health and CMV-seronegative. The J gene is TRBJ2-1, the V gene TRBV6-5, with unresolved D. The CDR3 nucleotides are TGTGCCAGCAGTTACTCTCGGGTAAATGAGCAGTTCTTC. Translating gives CASSYSRVNEQFF.